Below, 15 T cell receptor beta chains from the same sample are listed, as sequenced in a study of cytomegalovirus exposure and HLA in healthy donors. The PCR contained 60 Vbeta and 13 Jbeta primers. Libraries were prepared by immunoSEQ multiplex PCR; TCRdb keeps only in-frame clonotypes and omits some of them. This sample yields about 120,000 clones, of which 8.5% to 10% are seen a single time; less than 4% belongs to the top ten. The sequencing input was PBMCs. The receptors were gathered from a man between 25 and 39 years old in good health and CMV-seronegative.

The J gene is TRBJ1-4, the V gene TRBV30; TRBD1 is a possible D gene (6 bases). Germline values: CDR1 GTSNPN, CDR2 SVGIG (reference sequence). The CDR3 runs 13 residues. With 3 bases removed from V and 8 bases from J, the gap between germline ends came to 13 bases. CDR3 DNA: TGTGCCTGGAGAAGGCAGGGGCGGGAAAAACTGTTTTTT. Translated, it gives CAWRRQGREKLFF.

This clone was counted a few times. In this CDR3 the conserved last residue, phenylalanine or tryptophan, is missing, so a read error is likely. The chain is built from TRBV9 and TRBJ1-4; tentatively, D is TRBD1 (5 bases). The CDR3 totals 16 residues. Germline-derived CDR1 and CDR2 are SGDLS and YYNGEE. The CDR3 loop reads CDSNFRSGVGVGKLFL. CDR3 DNA: TGTGACAGCAACTTCCGATCGGGGGTCGGGGTAGGAAAACTGTTTTTG.

This clone has a handful of counts. The chain joins TRBV19 to TRBJ1-2; D is perhaps TRBD1 (5 bases). Per the germline V gene, CDR1 is LNHDA and CDR2 is SQIVND (reference sequence). The germline V and J ends were trimmed by 4 bases and 4 bases, with 13 bases remaining between them. This CDR3 has 14 amino acids. In DNA, the CDR3 is TGTGCCAGTAGTACTGCAGGGCGCGCCTATGGCTACACCTTC. It is translated as CASSTAGRAYGYTF.

This clone has more than one count but fewer than ten. The CDR3 loop reads CASMGGNNQPQHF. In DNA form, the CDR3 reads TGTGCCAGCATGGGGGGAAACAATCAGCCCCAGCATTTT. The chain is built from TRBV6-5 and TRBJ1-5; D possibly corresponds to TRBD1 (5 bases). Germline V CDR1 and CDR2: MNHEY, SVGAGI. The V end lost 7 bases, the J end lost 3 bases, and 10 bases lay between the germline ends. This CDR3 has 13 residues.

V and J are TRBV27 and TRBJ1-3; D is ambiguous. CDR1 MNHEY and CDR2 SMNVEV come from the germline V gene (reference sequence). The CDR3 extends over 13 amino acids. Trimming left V 3 bases short and J 4 bases short, with 7 bases between. The CDR3 spells CASSFREGNTIYF. Written as DNA, the CDR3 is TGTGCCAGCAGTTTTCGTGAGGGAAACACCATATATTTT.

This clone occurred a few times. The CDR3 DNA sequence: TGTGCCAGCAGTTACGACACTGTGTCGGCCTACGAGCAGTACTTC. It specifies CASSYDTVSAYEQYF. This rearrangement joins TRBV6-5 to TRBJ2-7; D gene ambiguous. CDR1 is MNHEY, CDR2 SVGAGI, per germline. Trimming removed 2 bases at V and 2 bases at J, with 13 bases between. The CDR3 consists of 15 residues.

The rearrangement uses TRBV2 and TRBJ2-2, with a possible D match to TRBD1 (5 bases). With 4 bases removed from V and 6 bases from J, the gap between germline ends came to 12 bases. This CDR3 has 14 residues. Germline-derived CDR1 and CDR2 are SNHLY and FYNNEI. CDR3 in amino acids: CASSGVGAAGELFF. The CDR3 DNA reads TGTGCCAGCAGTGGTGTAGGGGCCGCCGGGGAGCTGTTTTTT.

CDR3 in amino acids: CAWRQVRSPLHF. DNA of the CDR3: TGTGCCTGGAGGCAGGTACGGTCACCCCTCCACTTT. The gene calls are TRBV30 and TRBJ1-6, with D unclear. The germline V gene has CDR1 GTSNPN and CDR2 SVGIG (reference sequence). This CDR3 contains 12 residues. The V gene lost 3 bases and the J gene lost 10 bases, with 10 bases spanning the gap.

A few counts support this clone. V usage is TRBV28 and J usage is TRBJ2-7; 9 nucleotides agree with TRBD2. V was pared by 3 bases and J by 2 bases, with 11 bases of the junction left unmatched. Germline V gene data show CDR1 as MDHEN and CDR2 as SYDVKM. CDR3 length: 17 residues. CDR3 sequence reads: CASSFGSGGATAYEQYF. Here the CDR3 DNA reads TGTGCCAGCAGTTTTGGTAGCGGGGGTGCGACCGCCTACGAGCAGTACTTC.

This clone has more than one count but fewer than ten. The chain uses TRBV7-2 and TRBJ1-5, with D maybe TRBD1 (6 bases). V was trimmed by 5 bases and J by 2 bases, leaving 13 bases between them. Per the germline V gene, CDR1 is SGHTA and CDR2 is FQGNSA. CDR3 length equals 15 residues. The CDR3 sequence: CASSIQGLGNQPQHF. In DNA, the CDR3 is TGTGCCAGCAGCATACAGGGTTTGGGCAATCAGCCCCAGCATTTT.

V gene TRBV5-1 combines with J gene TRBJ2-7; D is possibly TRBD2 (8 bases). Looked up from germline, CDR1 is SGHRS and CDR2 is YFSETQ. V was trimmed by 4 bases and J by 5 bases, leaving 22 bases between them. The CDR3 spans 16 residues. DNA of the CDR3: TGCGCCAGCAGCCCCAGGGGGGGACTAGAGTCTGACGAGCAGTACTTC. It specifies CASSPRGGLESDEQYF.

This clone was seen only a few times. The V gene is TRBV6-5, the J gene TRBJ2-5; 9 bases are a match to TRBD2. This CDR3 contains 14 residues. Per germline, CDR1 MNHEY and CDR2 SVGAGI. The V gene end was trimmed by 5 bases and the J gene end by 2 bases; junction bases not matched to a gene: 3. The CDR3 DNA is TGTGCCAGCAGTGGAAGCGGGGGGCAAGAGACCCAGTACTTC. Translating gives CASSGSGGQETQYF.

This clone turned up a few times. The chain carries TRBV6-5 and TRBJ2-7; 8 positions agree with TRBD2. V was pared by 4 bases and J by 0 bases, with 2 bases of the junction left unmatched. Germline loops: CDR1 MNHEY, CDR2 SVGAGI. This CDR3 has 14 amino acids. In DNA form, the CDR3 reads TGTGCCAGCAGTTTCAGCGGGAGCTCCTACGAGCAGTACTTC. Amino acids: CASSFSGSSYEQYF.

The V call is TRBV27, the J call TRBJ2-7, with TRBD1 identical over 8 bases. Per the germline V gene, CDR1 is MNHEY and CDR2 is SMNVEV (reference sequence). This CDR3 is built from 12 residues. Unmatched junction bases numbered 4, after V lost 6 bases and J lost 6 bases. The DNA of the CDR3 is TGTGCCAGCAGCTGGACAGGGTCCGAGCAGTACTTC. The encoded protein is CASSWTGSEQYF.

In DNA form, the CDR3 reads TGTGCCATCAGTGAGGGACAGAAAGAGACCCAGTACTTC. It translates to CAISEGQKETQYF. This chain uses TRBV10-3 with TRBJ2-5; the D gene is possibly TRBD1 (6 bases). The CDR3 is 13 residues long. V shed 2 bases and J shed 3 bases, with 7 bases lying between them. Per germline, CDR1 ENHRY and CDR2 SYGVKD.